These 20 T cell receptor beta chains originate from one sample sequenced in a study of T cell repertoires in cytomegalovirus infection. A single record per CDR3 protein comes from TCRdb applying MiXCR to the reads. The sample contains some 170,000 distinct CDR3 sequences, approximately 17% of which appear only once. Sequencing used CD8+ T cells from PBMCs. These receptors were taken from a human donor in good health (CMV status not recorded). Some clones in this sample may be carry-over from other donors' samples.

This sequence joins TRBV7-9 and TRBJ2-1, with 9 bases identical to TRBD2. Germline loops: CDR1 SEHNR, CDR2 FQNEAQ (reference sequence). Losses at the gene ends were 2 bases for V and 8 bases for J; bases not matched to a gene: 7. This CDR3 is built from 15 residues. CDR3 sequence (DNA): TGTGCCAGCAGCTTAACCGGCGGGGGGGCCGATGAGCAGTTCTTC. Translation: CASSLTGGGADEQFF.

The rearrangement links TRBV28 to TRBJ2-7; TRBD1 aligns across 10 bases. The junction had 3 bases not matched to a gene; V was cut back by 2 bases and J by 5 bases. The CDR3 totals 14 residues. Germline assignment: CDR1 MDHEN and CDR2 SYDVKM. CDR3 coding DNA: TGTGCCAGCAGTTTAACCGGGACAGGGGACGAGCAGTACTTC. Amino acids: CASSLTGTGDEQYF.

CDR3 coding DNA: TGTGCCAGCAGTTACGGGGAGGGTTTCTCCGCCGGCTACACCTTC. Its protein is CASSYGEGFSAGYTF. The genes are TRBV6-5 and TRBJ1-2; D remains unclear. From germline, CDR1 is MNHEY and CDR2 SVGAGI. The CDR3 extends over 15 amino acids. The V end lost 2 bases, the J end lost 8 bases, and 18 bases lay between the germline ends.

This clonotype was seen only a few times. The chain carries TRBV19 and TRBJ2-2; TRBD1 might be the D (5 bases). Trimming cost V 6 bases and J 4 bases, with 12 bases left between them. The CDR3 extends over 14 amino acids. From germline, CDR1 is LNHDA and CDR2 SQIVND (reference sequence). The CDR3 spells CASSYSDSTGELFF. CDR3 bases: TGTGCCAGTAGCTACAGCGACAGCACCGGGGAGCTGTTTTTT.

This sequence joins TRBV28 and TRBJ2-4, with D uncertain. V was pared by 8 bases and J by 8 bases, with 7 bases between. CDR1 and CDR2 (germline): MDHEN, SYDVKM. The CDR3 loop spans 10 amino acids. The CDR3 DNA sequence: TGTGCCAGCGGGGTTGACATTCAGTACTTC. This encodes CASGVDIQYF.

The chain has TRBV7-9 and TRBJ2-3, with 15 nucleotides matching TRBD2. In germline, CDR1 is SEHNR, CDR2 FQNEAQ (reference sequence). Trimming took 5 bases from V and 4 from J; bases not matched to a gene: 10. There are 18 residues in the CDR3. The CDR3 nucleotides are TGTGCCAGCAGCGGACTAGCGGGGGGGCTATCTTTAGCAGATACGCAGTATTTT. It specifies CASSGLAGGLSLADTQYF.

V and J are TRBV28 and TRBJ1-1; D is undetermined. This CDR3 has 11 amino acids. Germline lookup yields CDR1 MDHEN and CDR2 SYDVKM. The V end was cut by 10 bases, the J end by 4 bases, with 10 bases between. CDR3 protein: CATSEGTEAFF. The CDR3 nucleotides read TGTGCCACCAGCGAGGGCACTGAAGCTTTCTTT.

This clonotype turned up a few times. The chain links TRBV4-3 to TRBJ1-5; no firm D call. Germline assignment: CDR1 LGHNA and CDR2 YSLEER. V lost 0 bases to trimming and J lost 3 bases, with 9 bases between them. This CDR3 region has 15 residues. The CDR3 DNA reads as TGCGCCAGCAGCCAAGATCTACGGAACAATCAGCCCCAGCATTTT. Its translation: CASSQDLRNNQPQHF.

The CDR3 coding sequence is TGCGCCAGCAGCCAAGATGGGTCAGATTCGAGAGAGACCCAGTACTTC. Translation: CASSQDGSDSRETQYF. The rearrangement links TRBV4-3 to TRBJ2-5; D ambiguous. CDR1 is LGHNA and CDR2 is YSLEER in the germline V gene. Trimming stripped 0 bases from V and 4 bases from J, with 15 bases between. CDR3 length: 16 residues.

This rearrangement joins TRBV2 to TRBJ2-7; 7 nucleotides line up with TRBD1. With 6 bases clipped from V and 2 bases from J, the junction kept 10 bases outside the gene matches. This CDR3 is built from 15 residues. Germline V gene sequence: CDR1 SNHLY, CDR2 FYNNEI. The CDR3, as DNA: TGTGCCAGCAGATCCGGGACAGATGTACCCTACGAGCAGTACTTC. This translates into CASRSGTDVPYEQYF.

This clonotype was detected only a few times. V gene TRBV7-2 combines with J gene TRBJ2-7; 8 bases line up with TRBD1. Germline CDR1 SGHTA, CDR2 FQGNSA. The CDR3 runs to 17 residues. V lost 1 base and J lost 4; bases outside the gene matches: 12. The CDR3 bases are TGTGCCAGCAGCTTAGAGGGCGGCAGGGGGCGAACTTACGAGCAGTACTTC. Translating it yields CASSLEGGRGRTYEQYF.

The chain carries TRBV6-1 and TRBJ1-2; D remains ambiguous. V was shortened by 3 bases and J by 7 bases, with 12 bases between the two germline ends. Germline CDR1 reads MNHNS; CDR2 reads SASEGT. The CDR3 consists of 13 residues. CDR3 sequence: CASSDESWLGYTF. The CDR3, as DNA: TGTGCCAGCAGTGATGAGAGTTGGCTTGGCTACACCTTC.

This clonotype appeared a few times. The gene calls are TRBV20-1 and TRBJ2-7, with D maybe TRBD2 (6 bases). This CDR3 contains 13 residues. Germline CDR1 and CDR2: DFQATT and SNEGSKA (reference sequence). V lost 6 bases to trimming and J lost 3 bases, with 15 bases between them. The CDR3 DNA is TGCAGTGCCGGAGGGCTATCCATCTACGAGCAGTACTTC. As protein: CSAGGLSIYEQYF.

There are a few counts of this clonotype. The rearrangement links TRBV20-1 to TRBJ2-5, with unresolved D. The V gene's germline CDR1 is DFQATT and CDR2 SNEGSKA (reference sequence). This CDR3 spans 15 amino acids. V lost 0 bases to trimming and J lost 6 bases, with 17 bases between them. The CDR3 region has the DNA TGCAGTGCTAGAGATAGGTCTACGGATTCAAAGACCCAGTACTTC. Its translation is CSARDRSTDSKTQYF.

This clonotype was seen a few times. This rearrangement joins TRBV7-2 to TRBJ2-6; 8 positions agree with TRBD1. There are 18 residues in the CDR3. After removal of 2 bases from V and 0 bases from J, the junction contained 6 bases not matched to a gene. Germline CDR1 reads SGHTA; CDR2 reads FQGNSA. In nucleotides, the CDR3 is TGTGCCAGCAGCTTACCGGGACAGGTATTCTCTGGGGCCAACGTCCTGACTTTC. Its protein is CASSLPGQVFSGANVLTF.

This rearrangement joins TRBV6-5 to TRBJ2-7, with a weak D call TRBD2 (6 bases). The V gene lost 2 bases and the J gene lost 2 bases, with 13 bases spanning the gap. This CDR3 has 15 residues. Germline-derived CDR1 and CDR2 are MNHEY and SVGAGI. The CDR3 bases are TGTGCCAGCAGTTACACGGCGGGGCTGGCCTACGAGCAGTACTTC. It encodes CASSYTAGLAYEQYF.

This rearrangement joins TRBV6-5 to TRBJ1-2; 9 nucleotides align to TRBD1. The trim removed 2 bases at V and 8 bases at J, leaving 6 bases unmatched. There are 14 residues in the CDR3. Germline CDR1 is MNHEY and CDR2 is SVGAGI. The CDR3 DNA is TGTGCCAGCAGTTACCCGGGGACAGGGAACGGCTACACCTTC. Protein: CASSYPGTGNGYTF.

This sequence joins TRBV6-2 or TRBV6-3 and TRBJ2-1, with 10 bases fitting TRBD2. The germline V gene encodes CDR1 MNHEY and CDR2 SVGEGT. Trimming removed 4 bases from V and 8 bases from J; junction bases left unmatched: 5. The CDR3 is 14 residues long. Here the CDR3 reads CASSSGLARDEQFF. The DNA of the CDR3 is TGTGCCAGCAGTTCGGGACTAGCGCGGGATGAGCAGTTCTTC.

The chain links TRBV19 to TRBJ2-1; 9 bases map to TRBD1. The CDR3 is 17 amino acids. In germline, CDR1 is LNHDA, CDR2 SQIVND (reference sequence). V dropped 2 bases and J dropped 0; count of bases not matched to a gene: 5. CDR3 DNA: TGTGCCAGTAGTATATCACAGGGGGCTATCTCCTACAATGAGCAGTTCTTC. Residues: CASSISQGAISYNEQFF.

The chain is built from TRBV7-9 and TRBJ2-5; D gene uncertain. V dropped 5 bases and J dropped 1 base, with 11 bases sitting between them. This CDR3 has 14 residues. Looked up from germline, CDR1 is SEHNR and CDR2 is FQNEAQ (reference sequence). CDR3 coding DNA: TGTGCCAGCAGCGCTGACACCACCCAAGAGACCCAGTACTTC. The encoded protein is CASSADTTQETQYF. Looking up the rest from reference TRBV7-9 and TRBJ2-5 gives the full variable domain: DTGVSQNPRHKITKRGQNVTFRCDPISEHNRLYWYRQTLGQGPEFLTYFQNEAQLEKSRLLSDRFSAERPKGSFSTLEIQRTEQGDSAMYLCASSADTTQETQYFGPGTRLLVL.